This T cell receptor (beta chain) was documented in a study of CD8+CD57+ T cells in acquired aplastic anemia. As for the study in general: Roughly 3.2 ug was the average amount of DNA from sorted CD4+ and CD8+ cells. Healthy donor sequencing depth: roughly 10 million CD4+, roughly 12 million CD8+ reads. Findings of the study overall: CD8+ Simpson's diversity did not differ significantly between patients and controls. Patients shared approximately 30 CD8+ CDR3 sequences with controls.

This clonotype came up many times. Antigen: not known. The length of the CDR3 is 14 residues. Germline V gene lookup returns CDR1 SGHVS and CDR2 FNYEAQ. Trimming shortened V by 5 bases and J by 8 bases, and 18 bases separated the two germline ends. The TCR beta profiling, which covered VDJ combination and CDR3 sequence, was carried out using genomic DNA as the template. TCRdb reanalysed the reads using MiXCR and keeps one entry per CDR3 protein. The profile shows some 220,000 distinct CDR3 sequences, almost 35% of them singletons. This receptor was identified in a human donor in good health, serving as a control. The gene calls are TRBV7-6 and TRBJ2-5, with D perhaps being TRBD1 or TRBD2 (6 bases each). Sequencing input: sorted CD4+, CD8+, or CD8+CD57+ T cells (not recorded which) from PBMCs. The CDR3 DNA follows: TGTGCCAGCAGCCGGGGATGGGGGGCAGAAACCCAGTACTTC. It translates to CASSRGWGAETQYF.